Below, 8 T cell receptor beta chains from the same sample are listed, as sequenced in a study of T cells after yellow fever vaccination. Each CDR3 protein gets one entry after TCRdb re-called the 5' RACE reads with MiXCR. The sample includes 300,000 to 350,000 distinct CDR3 sequences, around 8.1% of them seen just once. Sequenced material: PBMCs, taken about 41 days after the first yellow fever vaccination. These receptors all stem from a man aged 18 to 35 who received the YFV17D yellow fever vaccine.

This clonotype was seen more than once but under ten times. This chain uses TRBV20-1 with TRBJ2-3, with 7 bases fitting TRBD1. J was trimmed by 6 bases and V by 0 bases; bases with no gene match: 12. In germline, CDR1 is DFQATT, CDR2 SNEGSKA (reference sequence). There are 16 residues in the CDR3. CDR3 DNA sequence: TGCAGTGCTAGAGAGTCACCCATCGACAGGGACGATACGCAGTATTTT. Translation: CSARESPIDRDDTQYF.

This clonotype was detected a few times. This rearrangement joins TRBV12-3 or TRBV12-4 to TRBJ1-1; 9 bases fit TRBD1. The J segment lost 4 bases and the V segment lost 6 bases, leaving 9 bases of the junction unmatched. This CDR3 contains 15 residues. DNA for the CDR3: TGTGCCAGCAGCCTGATCGACAGGGGGTTCACTGAAGCTTTCTTT. Protein: CASSLIDRGFTEAFF.

This sequence joins TRBV6-4 and TRBJ2-1; 8 bases agree with TRBD2. Trimming removed 0 bases from V and 3 bases from J; junction bases left unmatched: 7. Germline CDR1 is MRHNA and CDR2 is SNTAGT. The CDR3 extends over 17 amino acids. The DNA of the CDR3 is TGTGCCAGCAGTGACTCAAGCGGGCGGGGGGACTACAATGAGCAGTTCTTC. Its protein is CASSDSSGRGDYNEQFF.

This clonotype came up a few times. The chain uses TRBV5-4 and TRBJ1-5, with unresolved D. CDR1 is SGHNT and CDR2 is YYREEE in the germline V gene (reference sequence). The germline V and J ends were trimmed by 2 bases and 6 bases, with 12 bases remaining between them. The CDR3 runs to 14 residues. The CDR3 is CASSFGGIGQPQHF. Here the CDR3 DNA reads TGTGCCAGCAGCTTTGGAGGGATCGGTCAGCCCCAGCATTTT.

This clonotype has a handful of counts. The V and J genes are TRBV7-8 and TRBJ2-7, with 10 bases aligning to TRBD1. V was pared by 3 bases and J by 2 bases, with 7 bases of the junction left unmatched. Looked up from germline, CDR1 is SGHVS and CDR2 is FQNEAQ. This CDR3 spans 16 amino acids. The CDR3 loop is CASSFLPGQGTYEQYF. DNA for the CDR3: TGTGCCAGCAGCTTTCTCCCGGGACAGGGGACCTACGAGCAGTACTTC.

This rearrangement joins TRBV12-3 or TRBV12-4 to TRBJ2-1; D is ambiguous. V dropped 0 bases and J dropped 12 bases, with 9 bases sitting between them. CDR3 length: 12 amino acids. Here the CDR3 reads CASSLASLGQFF. The CDR3 DNA reads as TGTGCCAGCAGTTTAGCATCTTTGGGGCAGTTCTTC.

This chain connects TRBV14 to TRBJ1-1; perhaps TRBD1 as D (6 bases). V lost 2 bases and J 5 bases, leaving 15 bases between the germline ends. Germline CDR1 reads SGHDN; CDR2 reads FVKESK. The CDR3 extends over 15 amino acids. CDR3 bases: TGTGCCAGCAGCCAAACTAGGACAGCTTTTACTGAAGCTTTCTTT. Translated, it gives CASSQTRTAFTEAFF.

The J gene is TRBJ1-1, the V gene TRBV12-3 or TRBV12-4, with unresolved D. The CDR3 runs 14 residues. V was clipped by 6 bases and J by 1 base, with 12 bases between them. CDR3 sequence reads: CASSRERWNTEAFF. In DNA form, the CDR3 reads TGTGCCAGCAGCCGCGAACGATGGAACACTGAAGCTTTCTTT.